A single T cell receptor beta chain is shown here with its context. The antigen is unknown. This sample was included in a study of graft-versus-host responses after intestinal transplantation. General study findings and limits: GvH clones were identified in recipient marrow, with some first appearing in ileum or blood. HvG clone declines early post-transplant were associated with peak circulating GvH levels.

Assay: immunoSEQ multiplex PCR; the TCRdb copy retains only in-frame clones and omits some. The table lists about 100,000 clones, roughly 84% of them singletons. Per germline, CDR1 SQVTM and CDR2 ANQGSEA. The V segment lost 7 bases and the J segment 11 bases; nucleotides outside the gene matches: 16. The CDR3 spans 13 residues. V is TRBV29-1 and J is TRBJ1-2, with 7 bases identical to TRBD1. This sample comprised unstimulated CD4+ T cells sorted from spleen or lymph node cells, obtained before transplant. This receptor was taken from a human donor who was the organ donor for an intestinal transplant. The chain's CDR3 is CSGQVGTASIYTF. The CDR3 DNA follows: TGCAGCGGGCAAGTAGGGACAGCCTCTATTTACACCTTC.